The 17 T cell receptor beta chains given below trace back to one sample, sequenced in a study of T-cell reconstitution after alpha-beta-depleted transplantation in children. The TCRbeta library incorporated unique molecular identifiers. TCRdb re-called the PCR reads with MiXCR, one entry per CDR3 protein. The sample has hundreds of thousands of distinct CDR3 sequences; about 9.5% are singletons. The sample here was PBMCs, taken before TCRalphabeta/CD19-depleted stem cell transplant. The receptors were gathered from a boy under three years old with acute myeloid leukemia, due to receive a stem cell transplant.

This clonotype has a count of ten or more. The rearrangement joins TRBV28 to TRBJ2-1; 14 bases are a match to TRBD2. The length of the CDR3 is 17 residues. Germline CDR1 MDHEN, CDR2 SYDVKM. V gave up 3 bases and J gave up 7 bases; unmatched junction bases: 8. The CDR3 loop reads CASSFVATSGGVNEQFF. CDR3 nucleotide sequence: TGTGCCAGCAGTTTCGTCGCGACTAGCGGGGGGGTAAATGAGCAGTTCTTC.

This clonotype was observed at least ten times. The CDR3 nucleotides are TGTGCCAGCAGCTCTGCTGGACAGGGGGCCGGGGACATTCAGTACTTC. Translation: CASSSAGQGAGDIQYF. J is TRBJ2-4 and V is TRBV13; TRBD1 matches 11 bases. The CDR3 has 16 residues. With 4 bases clipped from V and 8 bases from J, the junction kept 10 bases outside the gene matches. The germline CDR1 and CDR2 sequences are PRHDT and FYEKMQ (reference sequence).

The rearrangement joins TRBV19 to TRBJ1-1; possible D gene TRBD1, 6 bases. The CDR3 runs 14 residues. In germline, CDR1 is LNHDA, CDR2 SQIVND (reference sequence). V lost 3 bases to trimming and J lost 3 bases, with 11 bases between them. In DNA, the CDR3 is TGTGCCAGTAGTATCTGGACAGATTACACTGAAGCTTTCTTT. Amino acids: CASSIWTDYTEAFF.

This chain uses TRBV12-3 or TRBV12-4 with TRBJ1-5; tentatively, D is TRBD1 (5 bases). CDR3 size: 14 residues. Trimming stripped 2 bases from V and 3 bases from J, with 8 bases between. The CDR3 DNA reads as TGTGCCAGCAGTTTACCAGGGATCAATCAGCCCCAGCATTTT. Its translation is CASSLPGINQPQHF.

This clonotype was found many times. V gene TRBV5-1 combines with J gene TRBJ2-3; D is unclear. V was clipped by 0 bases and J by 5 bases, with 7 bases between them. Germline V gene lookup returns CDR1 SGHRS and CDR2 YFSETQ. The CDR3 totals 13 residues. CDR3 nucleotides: TGCGCCAGCAGCTTGGGGTGGGAAGATACGCAGTATTTT. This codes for CASSLGWEDTQYF. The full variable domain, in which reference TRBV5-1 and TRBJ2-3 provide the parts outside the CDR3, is KAGVTQTPRYLIKTRGQQVTLSCSPISGHRSVSWYQQTPGQGLQFLFEYFSETQRNKGNFPGRFSGRQFSNSRSEMNVSTLELGDSALYLCASSLGWEDTQYFGPGTRLTVL.

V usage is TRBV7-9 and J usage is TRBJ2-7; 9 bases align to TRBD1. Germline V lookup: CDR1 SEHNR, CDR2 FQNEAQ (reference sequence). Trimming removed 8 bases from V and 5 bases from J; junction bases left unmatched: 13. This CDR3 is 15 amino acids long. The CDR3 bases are TGTGCCAGCGACGTAATGGGACAGGGACGACACGAGCAGTACTTC. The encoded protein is CASDVMGQGRHEQYF.

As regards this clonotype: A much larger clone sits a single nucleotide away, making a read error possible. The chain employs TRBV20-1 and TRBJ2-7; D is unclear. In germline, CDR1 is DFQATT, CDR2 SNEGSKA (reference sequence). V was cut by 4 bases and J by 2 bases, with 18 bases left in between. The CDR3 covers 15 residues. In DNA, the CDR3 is TGCAGTGCTATAGATCTCAGCCAGCGCCCCTACGAGCAGTACTTC. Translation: CSAIDLSQRPYEQYF.

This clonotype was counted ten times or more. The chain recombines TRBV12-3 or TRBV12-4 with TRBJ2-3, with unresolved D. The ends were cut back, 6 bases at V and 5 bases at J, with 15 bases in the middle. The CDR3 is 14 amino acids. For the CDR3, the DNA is TGTGCCAGCAGAGTAAGGCAAAAAAAAGATACGCAGTATTTT. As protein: CASRVRQKKDTQYF.

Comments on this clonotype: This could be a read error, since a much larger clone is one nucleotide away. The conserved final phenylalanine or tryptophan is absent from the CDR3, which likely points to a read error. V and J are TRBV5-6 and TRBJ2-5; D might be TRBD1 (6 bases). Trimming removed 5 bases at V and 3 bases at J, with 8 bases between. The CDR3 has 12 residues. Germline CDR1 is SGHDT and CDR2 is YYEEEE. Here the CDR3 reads CASRYREETQYL. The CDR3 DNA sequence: TGTGCCAGCAGGTACAGGGAAGAGACCCAGTACCTC.

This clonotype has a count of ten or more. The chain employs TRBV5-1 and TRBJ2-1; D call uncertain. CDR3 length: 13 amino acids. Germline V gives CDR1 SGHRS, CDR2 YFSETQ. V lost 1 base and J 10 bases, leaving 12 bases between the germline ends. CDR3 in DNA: TGCGCCAGCAGCTTGATGGGCTTTAAGGAGCAGTTCTTC. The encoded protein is CASSLMGFKEQFF.

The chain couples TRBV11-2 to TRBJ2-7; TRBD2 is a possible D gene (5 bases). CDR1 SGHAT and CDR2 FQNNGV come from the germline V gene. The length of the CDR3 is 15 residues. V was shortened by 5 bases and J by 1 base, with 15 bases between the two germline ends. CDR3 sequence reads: CASSPRRTLSYEQYF. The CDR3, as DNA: TGTGCCAGCAGCCCCCGCCGGACTTTATCCTACGAGCAGTACTTC.

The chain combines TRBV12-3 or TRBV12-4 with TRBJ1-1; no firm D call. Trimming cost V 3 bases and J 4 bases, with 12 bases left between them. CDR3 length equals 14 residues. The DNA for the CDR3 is TGTGCCAGCAGTTTTGGAGGGCGCTTCACTGAAGCTTTCTTT. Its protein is CASSFGGRFTEAFF.

Here the CDR3 DNA reads TGTGCCAGCAGCTTAGGGGGACTAGCCCCCTACAATGAGCAGTTCTTC. This codes for CASSLGGLAPYNEQFF. The chain couples TRBV7-2 to TRBJ2-1; 9 positions match TRBD2. The CDR3 totals 16 residues. The germline gives CDR1 SGHTA, CDR2 FQGNSA. V lost 1 base, J lost 2 bases, and 3 bases stayed unmatched.

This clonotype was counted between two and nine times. The CDR3 region has the DNA TGTGCCAGCAGTTTCCAGGGATCCAAAAACATTCAGTACTTC. This translates into CASSFQGSKNIQYF. The chain uses TRBV12-3 or TRBV12-4 and TRBJ2-4; possibly TRBD1 for D (5 bases). Trimming pared 3 bases from V and 2 bases from J, leaving 8 bases between. The CDR3 sequence is 14 residues long.

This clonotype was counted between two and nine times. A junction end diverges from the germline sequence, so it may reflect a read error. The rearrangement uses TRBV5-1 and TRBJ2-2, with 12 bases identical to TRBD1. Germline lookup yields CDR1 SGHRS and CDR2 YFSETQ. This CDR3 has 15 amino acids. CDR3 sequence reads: CASNKGTGGTGDLFF. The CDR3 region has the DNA TGCGCCAGCAACAAAGGGACAGGGGGCACCGGGGATCTGTTTTTT.

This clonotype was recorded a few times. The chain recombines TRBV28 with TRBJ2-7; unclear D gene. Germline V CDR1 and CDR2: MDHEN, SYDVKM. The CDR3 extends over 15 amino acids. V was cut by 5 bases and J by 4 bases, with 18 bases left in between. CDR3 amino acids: CASSPTPSTRYEQYF. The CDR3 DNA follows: TGTGCCAGCAGTCCAACCCCATCTACAAGATACGAGCAGTACTTC.

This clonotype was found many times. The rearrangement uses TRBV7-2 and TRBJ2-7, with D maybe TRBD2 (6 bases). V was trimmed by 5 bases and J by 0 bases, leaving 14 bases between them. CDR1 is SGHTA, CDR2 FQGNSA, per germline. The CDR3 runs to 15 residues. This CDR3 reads CASSLTGVFSYEQYF. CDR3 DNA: TGTGCCAGCAGCCTAACGGGGGTGTTCTCCTACGAGCAGTACTTC.